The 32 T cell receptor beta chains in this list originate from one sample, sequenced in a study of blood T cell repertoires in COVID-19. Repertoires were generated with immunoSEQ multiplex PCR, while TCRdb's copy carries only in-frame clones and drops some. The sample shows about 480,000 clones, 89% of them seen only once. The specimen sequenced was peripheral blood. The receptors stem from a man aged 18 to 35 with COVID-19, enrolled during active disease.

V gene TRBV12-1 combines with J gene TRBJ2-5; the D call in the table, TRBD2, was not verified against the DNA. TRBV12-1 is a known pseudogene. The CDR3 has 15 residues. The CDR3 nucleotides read TGTGCCAGCAGCTCTCCCGGACTAGCGGCAGAGACCCAGTACTTC. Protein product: CASSSPGLAAETQYF.

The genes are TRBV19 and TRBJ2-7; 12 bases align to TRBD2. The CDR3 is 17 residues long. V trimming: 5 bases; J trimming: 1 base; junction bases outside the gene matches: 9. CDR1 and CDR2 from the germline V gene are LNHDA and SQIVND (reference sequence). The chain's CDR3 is CASSPGTSGFPSYEQYF. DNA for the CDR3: TGTGCCAGTAGTCCCGGGACTAGCGGGTTCCCTTCCTACGAGCAGTACTTC.

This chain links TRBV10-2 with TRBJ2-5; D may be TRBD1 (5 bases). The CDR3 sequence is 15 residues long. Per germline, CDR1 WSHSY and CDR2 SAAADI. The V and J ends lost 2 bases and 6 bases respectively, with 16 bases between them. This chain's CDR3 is CASSEIQVGAQTQYF. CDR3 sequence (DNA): TGCGCCAGCAGTGAGATCCAGGTTGGGGCACAGACCCAGTACTTC.

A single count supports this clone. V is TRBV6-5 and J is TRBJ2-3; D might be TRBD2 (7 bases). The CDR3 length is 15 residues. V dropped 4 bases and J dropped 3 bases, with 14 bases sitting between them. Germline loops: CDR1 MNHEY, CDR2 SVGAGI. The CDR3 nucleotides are TGTGCCAGCAGTTCACGAGGGGGGGGGACAGATACGCAGTATTTT. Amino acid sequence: CASSSRGGGTDTQYF.

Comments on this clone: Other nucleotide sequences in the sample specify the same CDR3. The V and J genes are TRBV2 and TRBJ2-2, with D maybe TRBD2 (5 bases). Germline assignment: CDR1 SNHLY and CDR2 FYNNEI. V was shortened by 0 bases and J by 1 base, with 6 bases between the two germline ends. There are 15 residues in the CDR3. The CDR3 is CASSEAAVNTGELFF. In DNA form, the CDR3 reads TGTGCCAGCAGTGAAGCAGCGGTGAACACCGGGGAGCTGTTTTTT.

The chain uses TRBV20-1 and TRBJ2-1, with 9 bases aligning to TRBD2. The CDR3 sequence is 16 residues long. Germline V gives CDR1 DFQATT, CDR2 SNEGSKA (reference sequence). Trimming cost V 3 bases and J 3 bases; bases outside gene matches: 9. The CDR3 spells CSASLPSGDFYNEQFF. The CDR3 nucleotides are TGCAGTGCTAGTCTGCCTAGCGGGGACTTCTACAATGAGCAGTTCTTC.

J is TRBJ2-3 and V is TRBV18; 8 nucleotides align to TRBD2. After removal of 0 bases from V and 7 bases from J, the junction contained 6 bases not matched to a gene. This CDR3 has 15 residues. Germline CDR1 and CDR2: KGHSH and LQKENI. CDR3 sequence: CASSPPAGGGNTQYF. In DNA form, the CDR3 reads TGTGCCAGCTCACCACCCGCGGGAGGAGGGAATACGCAGTATTTT.

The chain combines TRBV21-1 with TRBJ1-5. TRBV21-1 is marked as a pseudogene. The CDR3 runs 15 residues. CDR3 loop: CASSRRGGEGQPQHF. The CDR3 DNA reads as TGTGCCAGCAGTAGGAGAGGAGGGGAAGGTCAGCCCCAGCATTTT.

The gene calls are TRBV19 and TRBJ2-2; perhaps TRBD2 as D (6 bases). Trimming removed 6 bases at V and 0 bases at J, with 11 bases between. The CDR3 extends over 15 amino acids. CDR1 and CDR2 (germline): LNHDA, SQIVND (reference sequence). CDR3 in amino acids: CASRRGLANTGELFF. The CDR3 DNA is TGTGCCAGTAGGAGGGGACTTGCGAACACCGGGGAGCTGTTTTTT. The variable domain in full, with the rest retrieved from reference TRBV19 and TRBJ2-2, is DGGITQSPKYLFRKEGQNVTLSCEQNLNHDAMYWYRQDPGQGLRLIYYSQIVNDFQKGDIAEGYSVSREKKESFPLTVTSAQKNPTAFYLCASRRGLANTGELFFGEGSRLTVL.

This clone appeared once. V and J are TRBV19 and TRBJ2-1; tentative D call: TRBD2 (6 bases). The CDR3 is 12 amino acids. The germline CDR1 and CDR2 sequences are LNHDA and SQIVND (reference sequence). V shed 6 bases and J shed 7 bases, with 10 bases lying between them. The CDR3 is CASRPGGNEQFF. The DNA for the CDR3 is TGTGCCAGTAGGCCCGGGGGAAATGAGCAGTTCTTC.

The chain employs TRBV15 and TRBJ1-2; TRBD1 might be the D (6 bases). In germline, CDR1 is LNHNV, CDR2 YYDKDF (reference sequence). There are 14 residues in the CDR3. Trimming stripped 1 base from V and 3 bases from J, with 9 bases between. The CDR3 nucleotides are TGTGCCACCAGCAGAGGCGGACAGCACTATGGCTACACCTTC. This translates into CATSRGGQHYGYTF.

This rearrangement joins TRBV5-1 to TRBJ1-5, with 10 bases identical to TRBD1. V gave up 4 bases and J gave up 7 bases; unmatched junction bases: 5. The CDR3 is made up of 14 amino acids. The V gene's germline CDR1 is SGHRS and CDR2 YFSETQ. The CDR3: CASSPGQGIQPQHF. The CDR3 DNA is TGCGCCAGCAGCCCGGGACAGGGGATCCAGCCCCAGCATTTT. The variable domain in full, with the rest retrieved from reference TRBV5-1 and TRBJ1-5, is KAGVTQTPRYLIKTRGQQVTLSCSPISGHRSVSWYQQTPGQGLQFLFEYFSETQRNKGNFPGRFSGRQFSNSRSEMNVSTLELGDSALYLCASSPGQGIQPQHFGDGTRLSIL.

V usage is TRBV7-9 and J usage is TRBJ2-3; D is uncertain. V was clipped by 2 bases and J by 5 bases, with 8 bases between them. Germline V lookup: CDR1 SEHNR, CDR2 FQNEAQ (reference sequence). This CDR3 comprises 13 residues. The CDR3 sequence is CASSLRSRDTQYF. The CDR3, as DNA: TGTGCCAGCAGCTTACGGAGTCGAGATACGCAGTATTTT.

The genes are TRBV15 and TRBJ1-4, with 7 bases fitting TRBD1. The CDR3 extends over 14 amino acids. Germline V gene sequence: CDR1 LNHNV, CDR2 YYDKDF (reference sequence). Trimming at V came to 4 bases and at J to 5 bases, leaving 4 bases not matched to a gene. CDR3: CATSTDRVNEKLFF. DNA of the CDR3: TGTGCCACCAGCACAGACAGGGTCAATGAAAAACTGTTTTTT.

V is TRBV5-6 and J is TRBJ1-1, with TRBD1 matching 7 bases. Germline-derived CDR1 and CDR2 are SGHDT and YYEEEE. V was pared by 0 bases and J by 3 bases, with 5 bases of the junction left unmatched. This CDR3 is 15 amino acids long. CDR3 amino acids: CASSLARTGHTEAFF. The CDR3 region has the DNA TGTGCCAGCAGCTTGGCCCGGACAGGTCACACTGAAGCTTTCTTT.

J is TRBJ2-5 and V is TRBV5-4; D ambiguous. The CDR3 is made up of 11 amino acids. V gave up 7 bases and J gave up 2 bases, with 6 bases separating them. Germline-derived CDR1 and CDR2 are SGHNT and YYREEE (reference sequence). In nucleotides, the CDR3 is TGTGCCAGCGGAGAGCAAGAGACCCAGTACTTC. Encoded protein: CASGEQETQYF.

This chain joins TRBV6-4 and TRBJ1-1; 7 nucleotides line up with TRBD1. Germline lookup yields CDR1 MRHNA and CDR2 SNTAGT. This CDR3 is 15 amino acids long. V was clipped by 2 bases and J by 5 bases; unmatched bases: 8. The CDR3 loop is CASSDHYGQETEAFF. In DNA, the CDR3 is TGTGCCAGCAGTGACCACTATGGACAGGAGACTGAAGCTTTCTTT.

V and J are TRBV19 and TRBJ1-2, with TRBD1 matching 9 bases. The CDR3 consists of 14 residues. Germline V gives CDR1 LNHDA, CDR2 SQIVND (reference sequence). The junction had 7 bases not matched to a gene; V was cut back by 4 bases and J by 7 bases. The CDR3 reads CASSRQGQGRGYTF. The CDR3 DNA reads TGTGCCAGTAGTAGGCAGGGACAGGGACGTGGCTACACCTTC.

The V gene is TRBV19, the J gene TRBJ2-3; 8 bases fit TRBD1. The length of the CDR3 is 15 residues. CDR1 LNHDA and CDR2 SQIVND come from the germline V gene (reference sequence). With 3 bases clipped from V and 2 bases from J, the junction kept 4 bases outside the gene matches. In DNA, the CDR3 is TGTGCCAGTAGTATGTGGACAGGGAACACAGATACGCAGTATTTT. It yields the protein CASSMWTGNTDTQYF.

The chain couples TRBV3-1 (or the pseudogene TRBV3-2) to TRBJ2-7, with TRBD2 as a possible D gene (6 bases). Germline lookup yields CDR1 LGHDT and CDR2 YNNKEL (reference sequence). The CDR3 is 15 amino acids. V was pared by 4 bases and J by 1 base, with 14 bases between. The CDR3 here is CASSPAGGRSYEQYF. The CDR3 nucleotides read TGTGCCAGCAGCCCCGCAGGAGGGCGGTCCTACGAGCAGTACTTC.

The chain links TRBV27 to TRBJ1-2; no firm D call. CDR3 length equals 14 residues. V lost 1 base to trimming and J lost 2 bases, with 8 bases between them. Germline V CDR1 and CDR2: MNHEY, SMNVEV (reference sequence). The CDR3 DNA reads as TGTGCCAGCAGTTTATTCGCACAAAACTATGGCTACACCTTC. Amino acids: CASSLFAQNYGYTF.

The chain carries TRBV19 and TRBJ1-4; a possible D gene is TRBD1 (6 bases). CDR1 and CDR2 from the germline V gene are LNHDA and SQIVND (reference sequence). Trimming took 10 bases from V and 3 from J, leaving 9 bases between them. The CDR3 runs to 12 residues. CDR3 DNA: TGTGCCACTACAGGGTCTAATGAAAAACTGTTTTTT. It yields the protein CATTGSNEKLFF.

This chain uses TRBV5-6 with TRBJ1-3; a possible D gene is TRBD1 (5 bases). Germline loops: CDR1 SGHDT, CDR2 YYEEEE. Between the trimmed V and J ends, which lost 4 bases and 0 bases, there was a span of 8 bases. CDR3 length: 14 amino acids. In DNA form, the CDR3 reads TGTGCCAGCAGCGCCCAGGGCTCTGGAAACACCATATATTTT. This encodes CASSAQGSGNTIYF.

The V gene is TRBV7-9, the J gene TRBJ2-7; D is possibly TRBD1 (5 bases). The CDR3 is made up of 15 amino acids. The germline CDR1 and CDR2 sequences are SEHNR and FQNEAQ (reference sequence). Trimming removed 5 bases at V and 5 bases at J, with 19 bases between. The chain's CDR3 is CASSATPQGADEQYF. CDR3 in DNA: TGTGCCAGCAGCGCTACGCCTCAAGGGGCCGACGAGCAGTACTTC.

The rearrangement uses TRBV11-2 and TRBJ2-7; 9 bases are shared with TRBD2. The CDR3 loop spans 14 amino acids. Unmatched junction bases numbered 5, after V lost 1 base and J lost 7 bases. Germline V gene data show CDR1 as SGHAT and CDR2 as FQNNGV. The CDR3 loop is CASSLVAGAGEQYF. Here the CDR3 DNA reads TGTGCCAGCAGCTTAGTAGCGGGAGCGGGGGAGCAGTACTTC.

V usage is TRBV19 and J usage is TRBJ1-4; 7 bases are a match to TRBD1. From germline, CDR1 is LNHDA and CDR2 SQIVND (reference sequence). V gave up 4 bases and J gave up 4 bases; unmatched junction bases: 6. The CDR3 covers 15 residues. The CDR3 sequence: CASSKRDSYNEKLFF. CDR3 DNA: TGTGCCAGTAGTAAAAGGGACAGCTATAATGAAAAACTGTTTTTT.

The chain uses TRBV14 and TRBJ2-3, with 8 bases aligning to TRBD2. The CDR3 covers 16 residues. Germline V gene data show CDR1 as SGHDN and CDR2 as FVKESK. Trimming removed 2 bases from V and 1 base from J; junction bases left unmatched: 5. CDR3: CASSQSGGPGTDTQYF. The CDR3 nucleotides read TGTGCCAGCAGCCAATCGGGGGGGCCCGGCACAGATACGCAGTATTTT.

The CDR3 protein is CASSEEGRGAGELFF. Written as DNA, the CDR3 is TGTGCCAGCAGTGAAGAGGGCAGGGGCGCCGGGGAGCTGTTTTTT. The chain is built from TRBV6-1 and TRBJ2-2; D possibly corresponds to TRBD1 (6 bases). The CDR3 loop spans 15 amino acids. Trimming took off 1 base at V and 6 bases at J, with 12 bases between the two ends. The germline V gene encodes CDR1 MNHNS and CDR2 SASEGT.

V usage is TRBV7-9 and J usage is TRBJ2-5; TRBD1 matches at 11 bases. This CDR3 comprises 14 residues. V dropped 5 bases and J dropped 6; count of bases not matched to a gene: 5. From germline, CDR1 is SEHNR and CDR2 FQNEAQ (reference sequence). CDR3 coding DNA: TGTGCCAGCAGCCCCGGGACAGGGGGACAGACCCAGTACTTC. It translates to CASSPGTGGQTQYF.

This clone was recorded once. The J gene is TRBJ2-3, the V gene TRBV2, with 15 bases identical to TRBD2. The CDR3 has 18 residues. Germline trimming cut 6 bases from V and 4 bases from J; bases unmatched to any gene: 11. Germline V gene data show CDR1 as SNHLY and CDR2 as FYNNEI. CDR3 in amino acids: CASRRTSGGAGYPDTQYF. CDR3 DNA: TGTGCCAGCAGACGGACTAGCGGGGGGGCCGGATACCCAGATACGCAGTATTTT. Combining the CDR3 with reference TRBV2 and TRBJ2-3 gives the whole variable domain EPEVTQTPSHQVTQMGQEVILRCVPISNHLYFYWYRQILGQKVEFLVSFYNNEISEKSEIFDDQFSVERPDGSNFTLKIRSTKLEDSAMYFCASRRTSGGAGYPDTQYFGPGTRLTVL.

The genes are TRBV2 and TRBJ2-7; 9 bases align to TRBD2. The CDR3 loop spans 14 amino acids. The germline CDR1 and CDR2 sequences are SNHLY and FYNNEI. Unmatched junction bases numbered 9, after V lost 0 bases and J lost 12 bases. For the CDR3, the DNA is TGTGCCAGCAGTGAAGCGCTCCGCGGGACTAGCAGGTACTTC. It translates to CASSEALRGTSRYF.

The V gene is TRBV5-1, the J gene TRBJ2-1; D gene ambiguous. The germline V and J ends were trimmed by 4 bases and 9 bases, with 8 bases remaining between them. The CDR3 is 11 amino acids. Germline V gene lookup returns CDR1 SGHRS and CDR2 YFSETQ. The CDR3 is CASSQAAEQFF. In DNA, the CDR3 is TGCGCCAGCAGCCAGGCCGCTGAGCAGTTCTTC.